Described below is a single T cell receptor beta chain sequence and its context. The CDR3 is made up of 12 amino acids. Germline CDR1 LNHDA, CDR2 SQIVND (reference sequence). The germline V and J ends were trimmed by 5 bases and 10 bases, with 12 bases remaining between them. This entry comes from a study of cytomegalovirus exposure and HLA in healthy donors. The PCR was carried out with 60 Vbeta primers and 13 Jbeta primers. TCRdb's copy holds only in-frame clones and misses some; the assay was immunoSEQ multiplex PCR. The sample lists 200,000 to 250,000 clones; around 80% were seen once. Source material: PBMCs. The chain employs TRBV19 and TRBJ2-1; D remains ambiguous. This TCR was recovered from a man between 40 and 49 years old in good health and CMV-seronegative. This CDR3 reads CASSPDLREQFF. The CDR3 nucleotides read TGTGCCAGTAGTCCCGACCTGAGGGAGCAGTTCTTC.